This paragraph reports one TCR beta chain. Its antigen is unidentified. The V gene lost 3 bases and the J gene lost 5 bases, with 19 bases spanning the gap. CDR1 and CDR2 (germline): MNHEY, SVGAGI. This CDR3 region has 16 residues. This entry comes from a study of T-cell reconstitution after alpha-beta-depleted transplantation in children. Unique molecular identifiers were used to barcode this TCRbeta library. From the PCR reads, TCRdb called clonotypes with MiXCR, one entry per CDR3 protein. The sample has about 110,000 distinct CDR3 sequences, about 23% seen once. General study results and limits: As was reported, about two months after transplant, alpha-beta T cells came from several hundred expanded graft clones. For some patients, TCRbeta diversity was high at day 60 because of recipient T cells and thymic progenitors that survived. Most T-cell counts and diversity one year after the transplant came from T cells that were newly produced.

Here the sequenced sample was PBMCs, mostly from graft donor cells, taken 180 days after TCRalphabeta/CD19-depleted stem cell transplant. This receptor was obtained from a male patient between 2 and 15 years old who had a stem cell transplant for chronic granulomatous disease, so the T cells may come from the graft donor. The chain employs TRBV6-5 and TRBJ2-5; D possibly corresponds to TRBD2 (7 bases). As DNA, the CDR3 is TGTGCCAGCAGTTATAATATGGGGGGGGCTCCGGAGACCCAGTACTTC. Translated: CASSYNMGGAPETQYF.